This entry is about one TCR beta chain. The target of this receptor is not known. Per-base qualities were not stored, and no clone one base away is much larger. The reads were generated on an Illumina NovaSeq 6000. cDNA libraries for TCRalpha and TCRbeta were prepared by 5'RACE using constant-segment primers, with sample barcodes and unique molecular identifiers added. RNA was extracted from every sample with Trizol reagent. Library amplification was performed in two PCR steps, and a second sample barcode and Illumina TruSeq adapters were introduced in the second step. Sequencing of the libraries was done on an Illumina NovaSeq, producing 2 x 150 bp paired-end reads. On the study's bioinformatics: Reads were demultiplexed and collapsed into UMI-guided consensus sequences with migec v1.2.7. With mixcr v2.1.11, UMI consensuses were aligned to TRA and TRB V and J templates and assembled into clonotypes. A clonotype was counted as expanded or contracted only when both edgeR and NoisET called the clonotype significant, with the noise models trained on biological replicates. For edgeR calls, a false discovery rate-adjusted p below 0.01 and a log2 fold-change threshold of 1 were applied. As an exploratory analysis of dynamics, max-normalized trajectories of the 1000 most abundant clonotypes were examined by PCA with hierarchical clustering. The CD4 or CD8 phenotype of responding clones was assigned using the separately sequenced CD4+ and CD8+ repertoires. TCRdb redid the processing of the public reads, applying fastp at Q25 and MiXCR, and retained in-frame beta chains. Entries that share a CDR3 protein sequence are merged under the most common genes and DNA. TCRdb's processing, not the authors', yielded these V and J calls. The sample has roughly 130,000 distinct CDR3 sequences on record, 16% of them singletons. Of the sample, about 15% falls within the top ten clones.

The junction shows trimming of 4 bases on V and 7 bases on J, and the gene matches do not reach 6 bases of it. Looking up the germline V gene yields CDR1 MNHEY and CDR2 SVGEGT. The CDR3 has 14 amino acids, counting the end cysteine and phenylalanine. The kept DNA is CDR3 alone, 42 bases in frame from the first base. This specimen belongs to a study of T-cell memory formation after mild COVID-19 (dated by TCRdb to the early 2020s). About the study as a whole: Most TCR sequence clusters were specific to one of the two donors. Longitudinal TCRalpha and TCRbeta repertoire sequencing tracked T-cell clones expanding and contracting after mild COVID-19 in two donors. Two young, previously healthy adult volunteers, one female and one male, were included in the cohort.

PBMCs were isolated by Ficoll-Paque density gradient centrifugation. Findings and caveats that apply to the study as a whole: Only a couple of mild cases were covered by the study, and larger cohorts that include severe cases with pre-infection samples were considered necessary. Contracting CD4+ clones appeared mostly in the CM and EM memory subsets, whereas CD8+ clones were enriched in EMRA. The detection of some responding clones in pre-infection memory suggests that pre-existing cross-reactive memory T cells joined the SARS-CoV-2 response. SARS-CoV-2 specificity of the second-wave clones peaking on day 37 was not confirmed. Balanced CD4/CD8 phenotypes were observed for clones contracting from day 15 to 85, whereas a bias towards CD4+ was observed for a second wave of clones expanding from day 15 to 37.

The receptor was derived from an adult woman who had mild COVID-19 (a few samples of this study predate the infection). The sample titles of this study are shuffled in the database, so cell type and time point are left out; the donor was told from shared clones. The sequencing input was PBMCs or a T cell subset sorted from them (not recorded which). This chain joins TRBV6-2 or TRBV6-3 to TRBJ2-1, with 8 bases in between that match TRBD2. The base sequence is TGTGCCAGCAGTTCAACGGGAGGGCCTAATGAGCAGTTCTTC. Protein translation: CASSSTGGPNEQFF.